What follows is one TCR beta chain and its context. As yet, its antigen is unknown. The data were taken from a study of cytomegalovirus exposure and HLA in healthy donors. Regarding the study as a whole: Within the 130 or so validation repertoires, first-cohort TCR clusters tended to co-occur, according to a later analysis.

Clones were read by immunoSEQ multiplex PCR, and TCRdb kept only the in-frame ones, dropping some. The repertoire has roughly 150,000 clones, 84% of them found once; the top ten carry 10%. The CDR3 totals 14 residues. Germline V lookup: CDR1 MNHNS, CDR2 SASEGT. V lost 7 bases and J lost 2; bases outside the gene matches: 7. The source material was PBMCs. The chain links TRBV6-1 to TRBJ2-7; 8 nucleotides line up with TRBD2. This sequence originates from a man aged 25 to 40 in good health and CMV-seropositive. This CDR3 reads CASNLSGKPYEQYF. CDR3 nucleotides: TGTGCCAGCAATCTTAGCGGGAAACCCTACGAGCAGTACTTC.